The clone carrying this T cell receptor (beta chain) has ten or more counts. The CDR3 covers 13 residues. Germline V lookup: CDR1 MNHEY, CDR2 SVGEGT. Trimming took 4 bases from V and 6 from J, leaving 11 bases between them. Arm-PCR with iRepertoire HTBI primers amplified the CDR3 regions for these TCR beta libraries. TCRdb processed the multiplex PCR reads anew with MiXCR; each CDR3 protein has one entry. The table shows about 540,000 distinct CDR3 sequences, with approximately 13% occurring only once. This specimen belongs to a study of regulatory T cells in long-lasting Graves disease. Time point in this sample: newly diagnosed GD, antithyroid drugs for less than 3 months. With RNA extracted from PBMCs as input, the TCR library was made. The same sample was also used in a study of T cells in Graves' hyperthyroidism and ophthalmopathy.

The sequence was obtained from a man under 40 with Graves disease. The sample here was peripheral blood mononuclear cells (PBMCs), taken at new diagnosis, from a patient treated with antithyroid drugs. V and J are TRBV6-2 or TRBV6-3 and TRBJ2-3; unclear D gene. The CDR3 spells CASSLSREDTQYF. The DNA of the CDR3 is TGTGCCAGCAGTTTGTCTCGTGAGGATACGCAGTATTTT.